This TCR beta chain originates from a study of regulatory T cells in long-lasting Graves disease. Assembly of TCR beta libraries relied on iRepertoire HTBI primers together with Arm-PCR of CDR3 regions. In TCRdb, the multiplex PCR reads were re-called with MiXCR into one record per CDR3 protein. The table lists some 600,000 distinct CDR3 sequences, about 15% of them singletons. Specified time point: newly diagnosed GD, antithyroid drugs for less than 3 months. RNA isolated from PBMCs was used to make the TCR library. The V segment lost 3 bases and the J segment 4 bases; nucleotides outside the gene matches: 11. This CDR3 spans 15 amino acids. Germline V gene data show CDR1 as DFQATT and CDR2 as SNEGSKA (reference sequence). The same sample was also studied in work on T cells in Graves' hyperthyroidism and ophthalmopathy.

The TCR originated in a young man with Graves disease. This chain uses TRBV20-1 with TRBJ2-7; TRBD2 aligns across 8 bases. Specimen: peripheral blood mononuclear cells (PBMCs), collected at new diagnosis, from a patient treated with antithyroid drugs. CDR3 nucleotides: TGCAGTGCTAGGCGCGCGGGGGGCTTAGGTTACGAGCAGTACTTC. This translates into CSARRAGGLGYEQYF.